The clone carrying this T cell receptor (beta chain) was detected only a few times. What it binds is not known. The sample originates from a study of long-term antiretroviral therapy in people with HIV. General study findings and limits: Diversity increased after ART yet remained lower than in transplant donor controls. Relative to control repertoires, HIV repertoires exhibited narrower CDR3 length ranges.

This CDR3 region has 17 residues. The V and J ends lost 6 bases and 9 bases, in that order; junction bases with no gene match: 19. Germline values: CDR1 LGHNT, CDR2 FRNRAP. The run of the v3.0 immunoSEQ assay was at survey level. A target of 40,000-50,000 T-cell genomes per sample was set for sequencing. Generated by immunoSEQ multiplex PCR, the TCRdb table keeps only in-frame clones and is missing some. The table has around 20,000 clones, 85% seen once. The source of this sequence is a man younger than 30 with HIV. Sequencing was performed on unsorted PBMCs, taken roughly 4 years after starting antiretroviral therapy. The chain couples TRBV12-5 to TRBJ2-1; 8 bases are shared with TRBD2. The CDR3 here is CASGQTGGAHHQGEQFF. The CDR3 DNA follows: TGTGCTAGTGGCCAAACCGGGGGGGCTCATCATCAGGGTGAGCAGTTCTTC.